The 2 T cell receptor beta chains below all came from one sample that was sequenced in a study of post-analysis software for immune sequencing data. Study outcomes and limitations: Controls had lower frequencies than patients of about 5 TRBV segments, which included TRBV5-6, TRBV5-1 and TRBV20-1.

These TCRs are of unknown antigen specificity. Unique molecular identifiers were carried by the TCR beta cDNA libraries. TCRdb redid the calling of the PCR reads with MiXCR, one entry per CDR3 protein. This table holds about 500,000 distinct CDR3 sequences, roughly 45% found once. Sequenced material: blood. The origin of the receptors is a girl aged 10-17 years with multiple sclerosis.

The rearrangement uses TRBV7-3 and TRBJ2-1; the D is unclear. Trimming cost V 4 bases and J 8 bases, with 12 bases left between them. Germline values: CDR1 SGHTA, CDR2 FQGTGA. The CDR3 covers 13 residues. The CDR3 sequence is CASSSDPNYEQFF. The CDR3 nucleotides read TGTGCCAGCAGCTCAGACCCAAACTATGAGCAGTTCTTC.

This clonotype has a handful of counts. The chain combines TRBV28 with TRBJ2-7; 7 nucleotides agree with TRBD2. With 3 bases clipped from V and 7 bases from J, the junction kept 12 bases outside the gene matches. CDR1 is MDHEN and CDR2 is SYDVKM in the germline V gene. The CDR3 runs 15 residues. CDR3 nucleotides: TGTGCCAGCAGTTTGTACGAGGGAGGGCCGCTGGAGCAGTACTTC. This gives the protein CASSLYEGGPLEQYF.